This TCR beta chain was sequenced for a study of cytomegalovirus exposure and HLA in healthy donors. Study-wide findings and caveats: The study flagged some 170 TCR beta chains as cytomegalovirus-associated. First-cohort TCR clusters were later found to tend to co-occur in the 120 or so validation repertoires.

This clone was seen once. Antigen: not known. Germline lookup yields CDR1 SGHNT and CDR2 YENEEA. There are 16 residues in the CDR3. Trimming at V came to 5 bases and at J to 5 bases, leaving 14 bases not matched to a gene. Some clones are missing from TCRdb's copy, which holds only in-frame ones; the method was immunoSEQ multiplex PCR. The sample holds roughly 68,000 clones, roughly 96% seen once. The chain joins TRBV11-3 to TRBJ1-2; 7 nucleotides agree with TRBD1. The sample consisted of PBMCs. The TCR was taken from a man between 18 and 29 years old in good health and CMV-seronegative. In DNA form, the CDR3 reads TGTGCCAGCAGCCAAGAGGGACGACAGGGCGAATATGGCTACACCTTC. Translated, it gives CASSQEGRQGEYGYTF.